The clone carrying this TCR beta chain was counted once. Assay used: immunoSEQ multiplex PCR; TCRdb lists only in-frame clones, some missing. The sample consists of 130,000 to 150,000 clones, about 76% of them appearing once. Germline CDR1 and CDR2: MNHEY and SVGAGI. There are 16 residues in the CDR3. Trimming took off 0 bases at V and 4 bases at J, with 15 bases between the two ends. This entry is derived from a study of blood T cell repertoires in COVID-19. The receptor was derived from a human donor in a cohort sampled during active COVID-19. Material: peripheral blood. J is TRBJ1-1 and V is TRBV6-5, with D tentatively TRBD1 (5 bases). In DNA, the CDR3 is TGTGCCAGCAGTTACTCTGGGGGGGGGAGGGCCACTGAAGCTTTCTTT. This codes for CASSYSGGGRATEAFF.